Listed below are T cell receptor beta chains from one sample, sequenced in a study of blood T cell repertoires in COVID-19. Some clones are missing from TCRdb's copy, which holds only in-frame ones; the method was immunoSEQ multiplex PCR. Counted here are 310,000 or so clones, around 87% occurring once; the ten biggest clones make up about 1.2%. Sequenced: peripheral blood. Receptors were obtained from a man between 65 and 85 years old with acute or convalescent COVID-19. Both conserved end residues are part of each CDR3. Fields, in order: D gene, V gene, J gene, clone size, CDR3 protein, CDR3 DNA. A D gene is named only where the DNA matches it firmly. Expanded clones are given a class, and other clones once, few, many or no size at all.

d_gene: NA
v_gene: TRBV18
j_gene: TRBJ2-7
abundance: once
CDR3aa: CASSPPGGSYEQYF
CDR3nt: TGTGCCAGCTCACCACCTGGCGGATCCTACGAGCAGTACTTC

d_gene: NA
v_gene: TRBV10-3
j_gene: TRBJ1-5
abundance: NA
CDR3aa: CAIGQINQPQHF
CDR3nt: TGTGCCATAGGACAGATCAATCAGCCCCAGCATTTT

d_gene: TRBD2
v_gene: TRBV6-6
j_gene: TRBJ2-7
abundance: NA
CDR3aa: CASSYGTSAEQYF
CDR3nt: TGTGCCAGCAGTTACGGGACTAGCGCTGAGCAGTACTTC

d_gene: TRBD2
v_gene: TRBV5-1
j_gene: TRBJ2-5
abundance: few
CDR3aa: CASSLDQRGLTQYF
CDR3nt: TGCGCCAGCAGCTTGGATCAGCGGGGGCTGACCCAGTACTTC

d_gene: NA
v_gene: TRBV5-1
j_gene: TRBJ2-1
abundance: NA
CDR3aa: CASSTAPGHGPIPNNEQFF
CDR3nt: TGCGCCAGCAGCACGGCCCCGGGACACGGTCCCATCCCGAACAATGAGCAGTTCTTC

d_gene: NA
v_gene: TRBV28
j_gene: TRBJ1-1
abundance: NA
CDR3aa: CASTLVMNTEAFF
CDR3nt: TGTGCCAGCACCCTTGTAATGAACACTGAAGCTTTCTTT

d_gene: NA
v_gene: TRBV27
j_gene: TRBJ1-2
abundance: NA
CDR3aa: CASRGRYGYTF
CDR3nt: TGTGCCAGCAGGGGGAGGTATGGCTACACCTTC

d_gene: TRBD1
v_gene: TRBV6-7
j_gene: TRBJ1-1
abundance: NA
CDR3aa: CASLSDRGPMNTEAFF
CDR3nt: TGTGCCAGCCTATCGGACAGGGGCCCTATGAACACTGAAGCTTTCTTT

d_gene: NA
v_gene: TRBV5-1
j_gene: TRBJ1-1
abundance: NA
CDR3aa: CASSPGVGAEAFF
CDR3nt: TGCGCCAGCAGCCCAGGGGTCGGTGCTGAAGCTTTCTTT

d_gene: NA
v_gene: TRBV11-2
j_gene: TRBJ1-1
abundance: NA
CDR3aa: CASSLAPNTEAFF
CDR3nt: TGTGCCAGCAGCTTAGCTCCCAACACTGAAGCTTTCTTT

d_gene: NA
v_gene: TRBV7-2
j_gene: TRBJ1-5
abundance: NA
CDR3aa: CASSSGVGQPQHF
CDR3nt: TGTGCCAGCAGCTCCGGAGTGGGTCAGCCCCAGCATTTT

d_gene: TRBD1
v_gene: TRBV28
j_gene: TRBJ1-4
abundance: once
CDR3aa: CASSQAGTVGEKLFF
CDR3nt: TGTGCCAGCAGTCAGGCCGGGACAGTGGGGGAAAAACTGTTTTTT

d_gene: TRBD2
v_gene: TRBV7-2
j_gene: TRBJ2-1
abundance: NA
CDR3aa: CASSLSGTTYNEQFF
CDR3nt: TGTGCCAGCAGCCTCTCCGGGACTACCTACAATGAGCAGTTCTTC

d_gene: TRBD1
v_gene: TRBV4-3
j_gene: TRBJ2-5
abundance: NA
CDR3aa: CASSQAGQREETQYF
CDR3nt: TGCGCCAGCAGCCAAGCGGGACAGCGCGAAGAGACCCAGTACTTC

d_gene: NA
v_gene: TRBV6-5
j_gene: TRBJ2-1
abundance: NA
CDR3aa: CASSYSWGTYNEQFF
CDR3nt: TGTGCCAGCAGTTACTCGTGGGGCACCTACAATGAGCAGTTCTTC

d_gene: TRBD1
v_gene: TRBV7-2
j_gene: TRBJ1-5
abundance: NA
CDR3aa: CASSLGQGSQPQHF
CDR3nt: TGTGCCAGCAGCCTGGGACAGGGGTCTCAGCCCCAGCATTTT

d_gene: NA
v_gene: TRBV19
j_gene: TRBJ2-7
abundance: NA
CDR3aa: CASSKLLGYEQYF
CDR3nt: TGTGCCAGTAGTAAGCTCCTAGGATACGAGCAGTACTTC

d_gene: TRBD1
v_gene: TRBV3-1/TRBV3-2
j_gene: TRBJ1-1
abundance: NA
CDR3aa: CASSPRDRGSSAFF
CDR3nt: TGTGCCAGCAGCCCCCGGGACAGGGGATCTTCGGCTTTCTTT

d_gene: NA
v_gene: TRBV24-1
j_gene: TRBJ1-2
abundance: NA
CDR3aa: CATRSPYGYTF
CDR3nt: TGTGCCACCAGGAGCCCTTATGGCTACACCTTC

d_gene: NA
v_gene: TRBV3-1/TRBV3-2
j_gene: TRBJ2-7
abundance: NA
CDR3aa: CASSHRGVPYEQYF
CDR3nt: TGTGCCAGCAGCCACCGCGGGGTTCCCTACGAGCAGTACTTC

d_gene: NA
v_gene: TRBV5-4
j_gene: TRBJ1-1
abundance: NA
CDR3aa: CASSLGEGGEAFF
CDR3nt: TGTGCCAGCAGCTTGGGGGAGGGCGGGGAAGCTTTCTTT

d_gene: NA
v_gene: TRBV5-5
j_gene: TRBJ1-5
abundance: NA
CDR3aa: CASSFLPRSNQPQHF
CDR3nt: TGTGCCAGCAGCTTCTTACCCAGGAGCAATCAGCCCCAGCATTTT

d_gene: NA
v_gene: TRBV19
j_gene: TRBJ2-7
abundance: NA
CDR3aa: CASSSAREAYSYEQYF
CDR3nt: TGTGCCAGTAGTTCTGCGAGGGAGGCGTACTCCTACGAGCAGTACTTC

d_gene: NA
v_gene: TRBV3-1/TRBV3-2
j_gene: TRBJ2-7
abundance: NA
CDR3aa: CASSQGVTPPGQYF
CDR3nt: TGTGCCAGCAGCCAAGGTGTGACCCCGCCGGGGCAGTACTTC

d_gene: NA
v_gene: TRBV9
j_gene: TRBJ1-4
abundance: NA
CDR3aa: CASSVGQNNEKLFF
CDR3nt: TGTGCCAGCAGCGTGGGCCAGAATAATGAAAAACTGTTTTTT

d_gene: TRBD2
v_gene: TRBV19
j_gene: TRBJ2-2
abundance: NA
CDR3aa: CASSTWTSGNTGELFF
CDR3nt: TGTGCCAGTAGTACCTGGACTAGCGGGAACACCGGGGAGCTGTTTTTT

d_gene: TRBD2
v_gene: TRBV11-2
j_gene: TRBJ2-5
abundance: NA
CDR3aa: CASSQSFLREGDKGTQYF
CDR3nt: TGTGCCAGCAGCCAAAGCTTCCTGCGGGAGGGCGATAAGGGGACCCAGTACTTC

d_gene: TRBD2
v_gene: TRBV7-9
j_gene: TRBJ2-7
abundance: NA
CDR3aa: CASSLSGGSPYEQYF
CDR3nt: TGTGCCAGCAGTCTCTCGGGGGGATCCCCTTACGAGCAGTACTTC

d_gene: NA
v_gene: TRBV6-7
j_gene: TRBJ1-1
abundance: NA
CDR3aa: CASSREGWTEAFF
CDR3nt: TGTGCCAGCAGTAGAGAGGGCTGGACTGAAGCTTTCTTT

d_gene: NA
v_gene: TRBV2
j_gene: TRBJ1-4
abundance: NA
CDR3aa: CASSGQATNEKLFF
CDR3nt: TGTGCCAGCAGTGGGCAGGCAACTAATGAAAAACTGTTTTTT

d_gene: TRBD2
v_gene: TRBV7-2
j_gene: TRBJ2-1
abundance: NA
CDR3aa: CASSLGLAGGNEQFF
CDR3nt: TGTGCCAGCAGCTTAGGACTAGCGGGAGGCAATGAGCAGTTCTTC

d_gene: NA
v_gene: TRBV30
j_gene: TRBJ1-5
abundance: NA
CDR3aa: CAWSYGENQPQHF
CDR3nt: TGTGCCTGGAGTTACGGGGAGAATCAGCCCCAGCATTTT

d_gene: NA
v_gene: TRBV29-1
j_gene: TRBJ2-7
abundance: NA
CDR3aa: CSVEAVRGQEYF
CDR3nt: TGCAGCGTTGAAGCGGTACGGGGTCAGGAGTACTTC

d_gene: TRBD1
v_gene: TRBV7-2
j_gene: TRBJ1-3
abundance: NA
CDR3aa: CASSWSDSGGTGNTIYF
CDR3nt: TGTGCCAGCAGCTGGAGTGATTCAGGGGGCACTGGAAACACCATATATTTT

d_gene: NA
v_gene: TRBV9
j_gene: TRBJ2-5
abundance: NA
CDR3aa: CASSVGVGGETQYF
CDR3nt: TGTGCCAGCAGCGTAGGTGTGGGAGGAGAGACCCAGTACTTC

d_gene: NA
v_gene: TRBV5-4
j_gene: TRBJ1-6
abundance: few
CDR3aa: CASSLGSSNYNSPLHF
CDR3nt: TGTGCCAGCAGCTTGGGTAGTTCGAACTATAATTCACCCCTCCACTTT

d_gene: NA
v_gene: TRBV28
j_gene: TRBJ1-1
abundance: once
CDR3aa: CASRRGEEAFF
CDR3nt: TGTGCCTCAAGGCGGGGGGAGGAAGCTTTCTTT

d_gene: TRBD2
v_gene: TRBV24-1
j_gene: TRBJ2-3
abundance: NA
CDR3aa: CATAGGDTQYF
CDR3nt: TGTGCCACCGCGGGGGGAGATACGCAGTATTTT

d_gene: NA
v_gene: TRBV19
j_gene: TRBJ1-6
abundance: NA
CDR3aa: CASSIEVHTSYNSPLHF
CDR3nt: TGTGCCAGTAGTATTGAGGTGCATACCTCCTATAATTCACCCCTCCACTTT

d_gene: TRBD1
v_gene: TRBV5-1
j_gene: TRBJ1-2
abundance: NA
CDR3aa: CASGAGGQGIYGYTF
CDR3nt: TGCGCCAGCGGGGCGGGGGGACAGGGCATCTATGGCTACACCTTC

d_gene: NA
v_gene: TRBV27
j_gene: TRBJ2-1
abundance: NA
CDR3aa: CASPWGASSYNEQFF
CDR3nt: TGTGCCAGCCCCTGGGGCGCGAGCTCCTACAATGAGCAGTTCTTC

d_gene: NA
v_gene: TRBV7-9
j_gene: TRBJ2-1
abundance: few
CDR3aa: CASSFGNEQFF
CDR3nt: TGTGCCAGCAGCTTCGGCAATGAGCAGTTCTTC

d_gene: NA
v_gene: TRBV5-1
j_gene: TRBJ2-1
abundance: NA
CDR3aa: CASSPTPGYNEQFF
CDR3nt: TGCGCCAGCAGCCCGACCCCAGGCTACAATGAGCAGTTCTTC

d_gene: TRBD1
v_gene: TRBV6-5
j_gene: TRBJ1-2
abundance: NA
CDR3aa: CASTIGQGGSYGYTF
CDR3nt: TGTGCCAGCACAATCGGACAGGGAGGGAGCTATGGCTACACCTTC

d_gene: TRBD1
v_gene: TRBV10-3
j_gene: TRBJ2-7
abundance: once
CDR3aa: CAISGPGQGQDEQYF
CDR3nt: TGTGCCATCAGTGGCCCAGGACAGGGCCAGGACGAGCAGTACTTC

d_gene: NA
v_gene: TRBV28
j_gene: TRBJ1-6
abundance: NA
CDR3aa: CASVQSSYNSPLHF
CDR3nt: TGTGCCAGTGTACAGAGCTCCTATAATTCACCCCTCCACTTT

d_gene: TRBD2
v_gene: TRBV7-2
j_gene: TRBJ2-7
abundance: NA
CDR3aa: CASLGAGFYF
CDR3nt: TGTGCCAGCTTAGGAGCGGGGTTTTACTTC

d_gene: TRBD1
v_gene: TRBV5-1
j_gene: TRBJ2-2
abundance: once
CDR3aa: CASKEGGPTGELFF
CDR3nt: TGCGCCAGCAAGGAAGGGGGCCCCACCGGGGAGCTGTTTTTT

d_gene: NA
v_gene: TRBV18
j_gene: TRBJ1-1
abundance: NA
CDR3aa: CASSQGIDTEAFF
CDR3nt: TGTGCCAGCTCACAGGGGATTGACACTGAAGCTTTCTTT

d_gene: NA
v_gene: TRBV7-2
j_gene: TRBJ1-2
abundance: NA
CDR3aa: CASSPQAHVLTNYGYTF
CDR3nt: TGTGCCAGCAGCCCCCAAGCCCACGTTCTAACTAACTATGGCTACACCTTC